Listed below are T cell receptor beta chains from one sample, sequenced in a study of cytotoxic CD8 clonotypes in ibrutinib-treated CLL. Clones were sequenced by immunoSEQ multiplex PCR, and TCRdb holds only the in-frame ones, with some missing. The sample has hundreds of thousands of clones, 70% seen once. The input for sequencing was PBMCs, taken after 12 months of ibrutinib treatment. These receptors all come from a human donor with chronic lymphocytic leukemia. Each CDR3 is given without its conserved first and last residue. Each record gives: V gene, CDR3 length, CDR3 protein.

V gene: TRBV5-4; CDR3 length: 12; CDR3 protein: ASSSDTDGGKLF
V gene: TRBV4-1; CDR3 length: 13; CDR3 protein: ASSQDTHLGSPLH
V gene: TRBV6-5; CDR3 length: 13; CDR3 protein: ASSYEGSAGNTIY
V gene: TRBV5-5; CDR3 length: 13; CDR3 protein: ASSLAGTGIHEQY
V gene: TRBV6-5; CDR3 length: 9; CDR3 protein: ASSRGEKLF
V gene: TRBV30; CDR3 length: 16; CDR3 protein: AWGLAGRGVFSGNTIY
V gene: TRBV5-1; CDR3 length: 13; CDR3 protein: ASSVGAGAKNIQY
V gene: TRBV7-8; CDR3 length: 10; CDR3 protein: ASSLGATEAF
V gene: TRBV30; CDR3 length: 13; CDR3 protein: AWDSQRRPQETQY
V gene: TRBV19; CDR3 length: 12; CDR3 protein: ASSDISGQTEAF
V gene: TRBV29-1; CDR3 length: 13; CDR3 protein: SVPAGFSLNTEAF
V gene: TRBV4-2; CDR3 length: 14; CDR3 protein: ASSQDVVRDDYGYT
V gene: TRBV27; CDR3 length: 12; CDR3 protein: ASRGTGRSEKLF
V gene: TRBV6-5; CDR3 length: 10; CDR3 protein: ASRLIVGGYT
V gene: TRBV5-1; CDR3 length: 12; CDR3 protein: ASSPSGPYNEQF
V gene: TRBV14; CDR3 length: 13; CDR3 protein: ASSQVGVLDEKLF
V gene: TRBV5-1; CDR3 length: 11; CDR3 protein: ASSFEGDYGYT
V gene: TRBV9; CDR3 length: 13; CDR3 protein: ASSVDQPRTGELF
V gene: TRBV9; CDR3 length: 13; CDR3 protein: ASSAGVGHSQPQH
V gene: TRBV5-8; CDR3 length: 14; CDR3 protein: ASSLGQAISNEKLF
V gene: TRBV15; CDR3 length: 15; CDR3 protein: ATSRGGQWSSGNTIY
V gene: TRBV30; CDR3 length: 11; CDR3 protein: AWSKAGAQPQH
V gene: TRBV11-3; CDR3 length: 13; CDR3 protein: ASSLVGLNGNEQF
V gene: TRBV6-4; CDR3 length: 15; CDR3 protein: ASTPGQGGLGNQPQH
V gene: TRBV2; CDR3 length: 10; CDR3 protein: ASSQTDQPQH
V gene: TRBV7-2; CDR3 length: 13; CDR3 protein: ASSFAGYWNEKLF
V gene: TRBV5-4; CDR3 length: 13; CDR3 protein: ASSLVAGGSGELF
V gene: TRBV28; CDR3 length: 14; CDR3 protein: ASRSLAVMVDNEQF
V gene: TRBV28; CDR3 length: 14; CDR3 protein: ASSYTHRGEIDIQY
V gene: TRBV20-1; CDR3 length: 9; CDR3 protein: SAMGSEPQH
V gene: TRBV5-8; CDR3 length: 13; CDR3 protein: ASSLPGQGKETQY
V gene: TRBV6-1; CDR3 length: 13; CDR3 protein: ASSERDRANYGYT
V gene: TRBV7-2; CDR3 length: 13; CDR3 protein: ASSRFSPSTDTQY
V gene: TRBV7-2; CDR3 length: 14; CDR3 protein: ASSPGRRRVTGELF
V gene: TRBV7-8; CDR3 length: 12; CDR3 protein: ASFPGQGPGELF
V gene: TRBV6-5; CDR3 length: 11; CDR3 protein: ASRQTSNQPQH
V gene: TRBV11-2; CDR3 length: 14; CDR3 protein: ASSSADRISYNEQF
V gene: TRBV6-1; CDR3 length: 14; CDR3 protein: ASSEMMGQGAETQY
V gene: TRBV5-1; CDR3 length: 12; CDR3 protein: ASSLGGTGPGYT
V gene: TRBV5-6; CDR3 length: 13; CDR3 protein: ASAVLGGENEKLF
V gene: TRBV4-1; CDR3 length: 11; CDR3 protein: ASSQGGEVGYT
V gene: TRBV7-7; CDR3 length: 13; CDR3 protein: ASSLNPGSGNTIY
V gene: TRBV7-2; CDR3 length: 13; CDR3 protein: ASRFLGQATDTQY
V gene: TRBV30; CDR3 length: 14; CDR3 protein: AWSVLDRGPVETQY
V gene: TRBV9; CDR3 length: 9; CDR3 protein: ASGTGGVAF